Each of the 9 T cell receptor beta chains below was sequenced from the same sample in a study of shared clonotypes between healthy human individuals. TCRdb keeps only in-frame clones here, not all; method: immunoSEQ multiplex PCR. There are about 670,000 clones in the sample; 72% occur only once, and around 1.8% lies in the top ten. The sample comprised memory CD4+ T cells sorted from blood. As to subset: CD45RA-negative fraction. Receptor source: a woman between 25 and 40 years old in good health.

With regard to this clone: In the same sample, other DNA sequences code for this CDR3. The rearrangement joins TRBV2 to TRBJ2-5; possibly TRBD1 for D (5 bases). CDR1 and CDR2 from the germline V gene are SNHLY and FYNNEI. V was cut by 5 bases and J by 2 bases, with 9 bases left in between. This CDR3 region has 13 residues. CDR3 sequence (DNA): TGTGCCAGCAGTCGAGACAGACAAGAGACCCAGTACTTC. This translates into CASSRDRQETQYF.

This rearrangement joins TRBV28 to TRBJ1-4; D ambiguous. Trimming took 2 bases from V and 1 from J, leaving 11 bases between them. Per germline, CDR1 MDHEN and CDR2 SYDVKM. The CDR3 is 16 amino acids. The CDR3 region is CASSLRGYGTNEKLFF. CDR3 nucleotide sequence: TGTGCCAGCAGTTTACGAGGGTATGGAACTAATGAAAAACTGTTTTTT. Using reference TRBV28 and TRBJ1-4 for the parts outside the CDR3, the full variable domain is DVKVTQSSRYLVKRTGEKVFLECVQDMDHENMFWYRQDPGLGLRLIYFSYDVKMKEKGDIPEGYSVSREKKERFSLILESASTNQTSMYLCASSLRGYGTNEKLFFGSGTQLSVL.

The V call is TRBV5-4, the J call TRBJ1-3; D is undetermined. The CDR3 contains 17 residues. V was clipped by 1 base and J by 1 base, with 15 bases between them. Per germline, CDR1 SGHNT and CDR2 YYREEE (reference sequence). CDR3 nucleotide sequence: TGTGCCAGCAGCTTGAAGCAAGTTGGCCGGTCTGGAAACACCATATATTTT. Protein product: CASSLKQVGRSGNTIYF.

This clone was seen at least ten times. The CDR3 sequence is CASSLTVGQNYEQYF. DNA for the CDR3: TGTGCCAGCAGCTTGACAGTGGGACAGAACTACGAGCAGTACTTC. The V gene is TRBV7-9, the J gene TRBJ2-7, with 7 bases that match TRBD1. V lost 3 bases and J lost 3; bases outside the gene matches: 8. CDR1 SEHNR and CDR2 FQNEAQ come from the germline V gene (reference sequence). The CDR3 sequence is 15 residues long. The full variable domain, in which reference TRBV7-9 and TRBJ2-7 provide the parts outside the CDR3, is DTGVSQNPRHKITKRGQNVTFRCDPISEHNRLYWYRQTLGQGPEFLTYFQNEAQLEKSRLLSDRFSAERPKGSFSTLEIQRTEQGDSAMYLCASSLTVGQNYEQYFGPGTRLTVT.

The chain employs TRBV9 and TRBJ1-5; D gene ambiguous. This CDR3 spans 13 amino acids. Germline lookup yields CDR1 SGDLS and CDR2 YYNGEE. Trimming took off 1 base at V and 4 bases at J, with 6 bases between the two ends. The CDR3 reads CASSVTDNQPQHF. CDR3 coding DNA: TGTGCCAGCAGCGTAACTGATAATCAGCCCCAGCATTTT.

This clone was counted at least ten times. The CDR3 coding sequence is TGTGCCAGCAGCGACCTTTTAAGGGCCTACGAGCAGTACTTC. The encoded protein is CASSDLLRAYEQYF. This sequence joins TRBV28 and TRBJ2-7; D not certain. CDR1 MDHEN and CDR2 SYDVKM come from the germline V gene. Trimming took off 6 bases at V and 2 bases at J, with 14 bases between the two ends. The CDR3 covers 14 residues. Based on the CDR3 plus reference TRBV28 and TRBJ2-7, the full variable domain is DVKVTQSSRYLVKRTGEKVFLECVQDMDHENMFWYRQDPGLGLRLIYFSYDVKMKEKGDIPEGYSVSREKKERFSLILESASTNQTSMYLCASSDLLRAYEQYFGPGTRLTVT.

V and J are TRBV5-1 and TRBJ2-5, with 9 bases fitting TRBD1. J lost 5 bases, V lost 4 bases, and 9 bases had no gene match. From germline, CDR1 is SGHRS and CDR2 YFSETQ. This CDR3 spans 15 amino acids. This CDR3 is CASSITGGAGETQYF. The CDR3 region has the DNA TGCGCCAGCAGCATAACAGGGGGCGCGGGTGAGACCCAGTACTTC.

The table lists this clone with a few counts. The chain recombines TRBV28 with TRBJ2-7, with 10 positions matching TRBD1. CDR3 length: 14 residues. Germline CDR1 MDHEN, CDR2 SYDVKM. After removal of 8 bases from V and 4 bases from J, the junction contained 8 bases not matched to a gene. CDR3 sequence reads: CASGMGQGFYEQYF. CDR3 nucleotides: TGTGCCAGCGGGATGGGACAGGGGTTTTACGAGCAGTACTTC.

This rearrangement joins TRBV28 to TRBJ2-2; 10 bases are shared with TRBD1. There are 14 residues in the CDR3. Germline lookup yields CDR1 MDHEN and CDR2 SYDVKM. This CDR3 is CASGRDRGIGELFF. CDR3 DNA: TGTGCGAGCGGACGGGACAGGGGAATCGGGGAGCTGTTTTTT.